This is a list of T cell receptor beta chains from one sample in a study of blood T cell repertoires in COVID-19. TCRdb keeps only in-frame clones here, not all; method: immunoSEQ multiplex PCR. The sample contains about 30,000 clones, around 80% of which appear only once. The material sequenced was peripheral blood. The source is a human donor in a cohort sampled during active COVID-19. CDR3s include the opening cysteine and the closing phenylalanine or tryptophan.

J gene: TRBJ1-6
V gene: TRBV7-9
CDR3 length: 14
CDR3 protein: CASSSGPGNSPLHF

J gene: TRBJ1-5
V gene: TRBV5-8
CDR3 length: 16
CDR3 protein: CASSFGQALSNQPQHF

J gene: TRBJ1-4
V gene: TRBV19
CDR3 length: 15
CDR3 protein: CASSTEDRRREKLFF

J gene: TRBJ2-5
V gene: TRBV5-1
CDR3 length: 12
CDR3 protein: CASGDRGETQYF

J gene: TRBJ1-4
V gene: TRBV6-6
CDR3 length: 16
CDR3 protein: CASSYGRDGGAEKLFF

J gene: TRBJ2-4
V gene: TRBV12-5
CDR3 length: 12
CDR3 protein: CASGGTSGVGYF

J gene: TRBJ2-2
V gene: TRBV28
CDR3 length: 15
CDR3 protein: CASSSPGQGAGELFF

J gene: TRBJ2-4
V gene: TRBV6-5
CDR3 length: 16
CDR3 protein: CASSYSRILAKNIQYF

J gene: TRBJ1-1
V gene: TRBV5-1
CDR3 length: 14
CDR3 protein: CASRPGEGGTEAFF

J gene: TRBJ2-1
V gene: TRBV30
CDR3 length: 15
CDR3 protein: CAWRGSSGAFNEQFF

J gene: TRBJ2-7
V gene: TRBV30
CDR3 length: 13
CDR3 protein: CAWSVIPTGEQYF

J gene: TRBJ2-3
V gene: TRBV5-1
CDR3 length: 16
CDR3 protein: CASSAPDRRRTDTQYF

J gene: TRBJ2-7
V gene: TRBV5-1
CDR3 length: 14
CDR3 protein: CASSQGDSSYEQYF

J gene: TRBJ2-7
V gene: TRBV27
CDR3 length: 13
CDR3 protein: CASSFVTSGEQYF

J gene: TRBJ2-7
V gene: TRBV5-1
CDR3 length: 17
CDR3 protein: CASSPGGGGLAAYEQYF

J gene: TRBJ2-1
V gene: TRBV7-9
CDR3 length: 17
CDR3 protein: CASSLGAGGPQYNEQFF

J gene: TRBJ2-1
V gene: TRBV7-8
CDR3 length: 15
CDR3 protein: CASSLGTARYNEQFF

J gene: TRBJ1-4
V gene: TRBV18
CDR3 length: 15
CDR3 protein: CASSPRGKMGEKLFF

J gene: TRBJ2-1
V gene: TRBV29-1
CDR3 length: 13
CDR3 protein: CSVDHLFYNEQFF

J gene: TRBJ2-5
V gene: TRBV19
CDR3 length: 15
CDR3 protein: CASRSLGGDQETQYF

J gene: TRBJ1-4
V gene: TRBV5-1
CDR3 length: 17
CDR3 protein: CASSFSGGGTTNEKLFF

J gene: TRBJ1-5
V gene: TRBV2
CDR3 length: 13
CDR3 protein: CASSGHSNQPQHF

J gene: TRBJ2-4
V gene: TRBV29-1
CDR3 length: 12
CDR3 protein: CSVGLQGDIQYF

J gene: TRBJ1-6
V gene: TRBV28
CDR3 length: 15
CDR3 protein: CASSPSTNLGAPLHF

J gene: TRBJ1-4
V gene: TRBV10-1
CDR3 length: 14
CDR3 protein: CASSKGGASEKLFF

J gene: TRBJ2-3
V gene: TRBV28
CDR3 length: 13
CDR3 protein: CASSSSAGDTQYF

J gene: TRBJ1-6
V gene: TRBV5-6
CDR3 length: 16
CDR3 protein: CASSLRGTTFRSPLHF

J gene: TRBJ2-5
V gene: TRBV5-4
CDR3 length: 15
CDR3 protein: CASSLPPGQGLTQYF

J gene: TRBJ2-2
V gene: TRBV7-8
CDR3 length: 15
CDR3 protein: CASSFYDSNTGELFF

J gene: TRBJ2-1
V gene: TRBV5-1
CDR3 length: 15
CDR3 protein: CASSLVRGAYNEQFF

J gene: TRBJ2-1
V gene: TRBV30
CDR3 length: 12
CDR3 protein: CAWRGGANEQFF

J gene: TRBJ2-7
V gene: TRBV6-5
CDR3 length: 14
CDR3 protein: CASSYSRGFYEQYF

J gene: TRBJ2-5
V gene: TRBV29-1
CDR3 length: 12
CDR3 protein: CSVESIGETQYF

J gene: TRBJ2-6
V gene: TRBV18
CDR3 length: 16
CDR3 protein: CASSSDRISGANVLTF

J gene: TRBJ2-4
V gene: TRBV4-1
CDR3 length: 17
CDR3 protein: CASSQDRGVGGVNIQYF

J gene: TRBJ2-3
V gene: TRBV19
CDR3 length: 15
CDR3 protein: CASSQGLAGTDTQYF

J gene: TRBJ2-7
V gene: TRBV3-1/TRBV3-2
CDR3 length: 15
CDR3 protein: CASSHTGTGAYEQYF

J gene: TRBJ2-3
V gene: TRBV5-4
CDR3 length: 18
CDR3 protein: CASSLKIAGVQSTDTQYF

J gene: TRBJ2-6
V gene: TRBV19
CDR3 length: 16
CDR3 protein: CASSIEAGPGANVLTF

J gene: TRBJ1-3
V gene: TRBV28
CDR3 length: 15
CDR3 protein: CASTKAGRVGNTIYF

J gene: TRBJ1-2
V gene: TRBV7-8
CDR3 length: 14
CDR3 protein: CASSLGPSSGGYTF

J gene: TRBJ1-1
V gene: TRBV7-6
CDR3 length: 14
CDR3 protein: CASSLGPGEAEAFF

J gene: TRBJ1-1
V gene: TRBV10-3
CDR3 length: 13
CDR3 protein: CAIVARGATEAFF

J gene: TRBJ2-7
V gene: TRBV28
CDR3 length: 15
CDR3 protein: CASSSMGDTSYEQYF

J gene: TRBJ1-5
V gene: TRBV19
CDR3 length: 14
CDR3 protein: CASSFGQVNQPQHF

J gene: TRBJ2-3
V gene: TRBV29-1
CDR3 length: 13
CDR3 protein: CSVEVSGADTQYF

J gene: TRBJ1-1
V gene: TRBV18
CDR3 length: 15
CDR3 protein: CASSTGVDTGTEAFF

J gene: TRBJ1-4
V gene: TRBV6-2/TRBV6-3
CDR3 length: 12
CDR3 protein: CASSIRQGKLFF